The present T cell receptor beta chain was sequenced within a study of T-cell reconstitution after alpha-beta-depleted transplantation in children. CDR1 and CDR2 (germline): MGHDK, SYGVNS. The V and J ends lost 8 bases and 2 bases, in that order; junction bases with no gene match: 9. The CDR3 contains 15 residues. This clonotype was found a few times. Preparation of the TCRbeta library used unique molecular identifiers. TCRdb reanalysed the PCR reads using MiXCR and keeps one entry per CDR3 protein. Seen here are around 500,000 distinct CDR3 sequences, approximately 12% observed once, and the top ten hold roughly 5.4%.

The sample here was PBMCs from the stem cell graft donor, taken from the stem cell graft. The receptor's source is a human donor who donated a stem cell graft to a child with combined immunodeficiency. The chain has TRBV25-1 and TRBJ2-3, with 8 nucleotides matching TRBD2. The CDR3 loop is CASSFSGAPTDTQYF. DNA for the CDR3: TGTGCCAGCTCCTTTAGCGGGGCCCCCACAGATACGCAGTATTTT.